The 21 T cell receptor beta chains below were found in one sample sequenced in a study of prognosis after radiotherapy for stage I lung cancer. The authors amplified TCR beta CDR3 from genomic DNA using two-round multiplex PCR. Primers specific to each TRBV and TRBJ gene were used in first-round PCR. Via MiXCR, TCRdb re-called the multiplex PCR reads, giving one row per CDR3 protein. Of about 47,000 distinct CDR3 sequences in the sample, roughly 35% were seen once. Sequences were derived from PBMCs, sampled before or after stereotactic body radiation therapy (not recorded which). The receptors shown here come from a donor over 45 with non-small cell lung cancer.

This clonotype has a count of ten or more. The rearrangement links TRBV9 to TRBJ2-2, with unresolved D. This CDR3 spans 16 amino acids. The ends were cut back, 0 bases at V and 0 bases at J, with 9 bases in the middle. Germline CDR1 is SGDLS and CDR2 is YYNGEE. The CDR3 loop is CASSVANSANTGELFF. CDR3 in DNA: TGTGCCAGCAGCGTAGCTAACAGCGCGAACACCGGGGAGCTGTTTTTT.

This clonotype was recorded many times. CDR3 amino acids: CASSYSRGHGDSEQFF. The CDR3, as DNA: TGTGCCAGCAGTTATTCGAGGGGACACGGGGACTCCGAGCAGTTCTTC. V and J are TRBV6-9 and TRBJ2-1; D might be TRBD1 or TRBD2, each matching 6 bases. The CDR3 runs to 16 residues. The V end lost 0 bases, the J end lost 10 bases, and 19 bases lay between the germline ends. Germline V gene sequence: CDR1 MNHGY, CDR2 SVAAGI.

This clonotype was recorded many times. V gene TRBV25-1 combines with J gene TRBJ2-2; D gene uncertain. In germline, CDR1 is MGHDK, CDR2 SYGVNS. This CDR3 has 14 residues. Between the trimmed V and J ends, which lost 3 bases and 5 bases, there was a span of 10 bases. Written as DNA, the CDR3 is TGTGCCAGCAGTGATTCATTGAGGACCGGGGAGCTGTTTTTT. Protein product: CASSDSLRTGELFF. Complete variable domain (other parts from reference TRBV25-1 and TRBJ2-2): EADIYQTPRYLVIGTGKKITLECSQTMGHDKMYWYQQDPGMELHLIHYSYGVNSTEKGDLSSESTVSRIRTEHFPLTLESARPSHTSQYLCASSDSLRTGELFFGEGSRLTVL.

This clonotype was picked up many times. The chain carries TRBV3-1 and TRBJ2-1; TRBD1 matches 7 bases. Per germline, CDR1 LGHDT and CDR2 YNNKEL (reference sequence). The junction had 6 bases not matched to a gene; V was cut back by 0 bases and J by 4 bases. CDR3 length equals 16 residues. This chain's CDR3 is CASSQDIGQAYNEQFF. The CDR3 nucleotides read TGTGCCAGCAGCCAAGATATAGGACAGGCATACAATGAGCAGTTCTTC.

This clonotype appeared many times. The rearrangement uses TRBV14 and TRBJ1-2; D gene unclear. CDR1 SGHDN and CDR2 FVKESK come from the germline V gene. This CDR3 is built from 14 residues. The ends were cut back, 2 bases at V and 6 bases at J, with 13 bases in the middle. CDR3 nucleotide sequence: TGTGCCAGCAGCCAATCAGGACTTTGGGATGGCTACACCTTC. Protein sequence: CASSQSGLWDGYTF.

On this clonotype itself: A far larger clone is off by one base, so a read error is likely. V is TRBV4-1 and J is TRBJ2-7; D perhaps matches TRBD2 (6 bases). From germline, CDR1 is MGHRA and CDR2 YSYEKL. CDR3 length equals 13 residues. Between the trimmed V and J ends, which lost 2 bases and 7 bases, there was a span of 12 bases. CDR3 in DNA: TGCGCCAGCAGCCAACCAACGGGGGAGGAGCAGTACTTC. This codes for CASSQPTGEEQYF.

At least ten counts were recorded for this clonotype. CDR3: CASRPQEPGSNQPQHF. The CDR3 coding sequence is TGTGCCAGTAGGCCTCAGGAACCAGGTAGCAATCAGCCCCAGCATTTT. V usage is TRBV19 and J usage is TRBJ1-5; D is uncertain. There are 16 residues in the CDR3. Germline-derived CDR1 and CDR2 are LNHDA and SQIVND (reference sequence). V was clipped by 6 bases and J by 0 bases, with 15 bases between them.

On this clonotype itself: This sequence may be a read error, since a much larger clone differs from it by one base. The chain links TRBV4-1 to TRBJ2-5, with unresolved D. This CDR3 has 13 amino acids. Germline lookup yields CDR1 MGHRA and CDR2 YSYEKL. The CDR3 region has the DNA TGCGCCAGCAGACAAGGCCCCGGGGAGACCCAGTACTTC. Protein product: CASRQGPGETQYF.

On this clonotype itself: Since a much larger clone is just one base distant, this may be a read error. The J gene is TRBJ2-7, the V gene TRBV6-2 or TRBV6-3; TRBD2 is a possible D gene (5 bases). The CDR3 length is 12 residues. Germline CDR1 reads MNHEY; CDR2 reads SVGEGT. Trimming took 6 bases from V and 7 from J, leaving 13 bases between them. The CDR3 protein is CASSLLEREQYF. The CDR3 coding sequence is TGTGCCAGCAGCTTACTGGAGCGGGAGCAGTACTTC.

This sequence joins TRBV7-2 and TRBJ2-7; D not resolved. CDR1 is SGHTA, CDR2 FQGNSA, per germline. The CDR3 loop spans 14 amino acids. Trimming left V 1 base short and J 3 bases short, with 10 bases between. CDR3 loop: CASSLVVSNYEQYF. The CDR3, as DNA: TGTGCCAGCAGCTTAGTGGTGTCGAACTACGAGCAGTACTTC.

This clonotype has a count of ten or more. The chain couples TRBV19 to TRBJ1-2; 7 positions match TRBD1. The CDR3 consists of 14 residues. CDR1 and CDR2 from the germline V gene are LNHDA and SQIVND (reference sequence). Germline trimming cut 5 bases from V and 1 base from J; bases unmatched to any gene: 4. CDR3 loop: CASSPGQHNYGYTF. The CDR3 nucleotides are TGTGCCAGTAGTCCGGGACAGCATAACTATGGCTACACCTTC.

This clonotype was counted many times. CDR3 sequence reads: CASSATSGRAGRGGPLYNEQFF. DNA of the CDR3: TGTGCCAGCAGCGCGACTAGCGGGAGGGCCGGGCGGGGGGGCCCGCTCTACAATGAGCAGTTCTTC. The chain couples TRBV9 to TRBJ2-1; 14 nucleotides agree with TRBD2. The CDR3 extends over 22 amino acids. The V gene's germline CDR1 is SGDLS and CDR2 YYNGEE. Trimming cost V 3 bases and J 3 bases; bases outside gene matches: 20.

This clonotype was counted once. This is likely an artifact of a read error, given a far larger clone one base away. The CDR3 region is CASSSVGANMQTQYF. CDR3 DNA: TGTGCCAGCAGTTCGGTAGGGGCGAACATGCAGACCCAGTACTTC. This sequence joins TRBV6-9 and TRBJ2-5; D possibly corresponds to TRBD1 (5 bases). CDR3 length equals 15 residues. V was pared by 4 bases and J by 6 bases, with 18 bases between. Germline CDR1 and CDR2: MNHGY and SVAAGI.

Details on this clonotype: The CDR3 does not close with the conserved phenylalanine or tryptophan, likely indicating a read error. The J gene is TRBJ2-5, the V gene TRBV7-3; D remains ambiguous. The CDR3 consists of 14 residues. Per germline, CDR1 SGHTA and CDR2 FQGTGA. The ends were cut back, 10 bases at V and 3 bases at J, with 18 bases in the middle. The CDR3 nucleotides are TGTGCCACCCCAACCGGGTCGGTTAAAGAGACCCAGTACTTA. Its translation: CATPTGSVKETQYL.

Comment on this clonotype: This probably arose from a read error, given a far larger clone one base away. The chain is built from TRBV7-8 and TRBJ2-3; D gene unclear. The V end lost 4 bases, the J end lost 2 bases, and 7 bases lay between the germline ends. This CDR3 contains 13 residues. Germline loops: CDR1 SGHVS, CDR2 FQNEAQ. CDR3 in amino acids: CASSWYYTDTQYF. The CDR3 region has the DNA TGTGCCAGCAGCTGGTACTACACAGATACGCAGTATTTT.

Points on this clonotype: This could be a read error, since a much larger clone is one nucleotide away. The chain carries TRBV6-1 and TRBJ2-1; D gene unclear. Germline V gene data show CDR1 as MNHNS and CDR2 as SASEGT. This CDR3 region has 11 residues. The CDR3 nucleotides are TGTGCCAGCAGTACTGGCAATGAGGAGTTCTTC. Its protein product is CASSTGNEEFF.

This clonotype was seen repeatedly, ten times or more. The rearrangement joins TRBV18 to TRBJ2-7; D gene uncertain. The germline V gene encodes CDR1 KGHSH and CDR2 LQKENI. V lost 6 bases and J 0 bases, leaving 12 bases between the germline ends. This CDR3 contains 14 residues. The chain's CDR3 is CASSLTSASYEQYF. The CDR3 DNA sequence: TGTGCCAGCTCTTTGACATCTGCCTCCTACGAGCAGTACTTC.

Regarding this clonotype: A clone one base away is much larger, so this may be a read error. This chain uses TRBV28 with TRBJ1-1, with D perhaps TRBD1 (5 bases). From germline, CDR1 is MDHEN and CDR2 SYDVKM. V was trimmed by 6 bases and J by 8 bases, leaving 13 bases between them. This CDR3 has 12 residues. The CDR3 coding sequence is TGTGCCAGCAGCCTGTGGCGGGGGGAAGCTTTCTTT. Translation gives CASSLWRGEAFF.

This clonotype was recorded many times. The rearrangement joins TRBV7-9 to TRBJ1-3; a weak D match, TRBD1 (5 bases). Trimming shortened V by 5 bases and J by 10 bases, and 12 bases separated the two germline ends. CDR3 length equals 12 residues. Looked up from germline, CDR1 is SEHNR and CDR2 is FQNEAQ (reference sequence). The DNA of the CDR3 is TGTGCCAGCAGCGGGGCCGCCGAGACCATATATTTT. Amino acid sequence: CASSGAAETIYF.

The chain employs TRBV5-1 and TRBJ2-2; D unclear. The germline CDR1 and CDR2 sequences are SGHRS and YFSETQ. The ends were cut back, 4 bases at V and 5 bases at J, with 18 bases in the middle. This CDR3 has 16 amino acids. The CDR3 spells CASSPVSAKGTGELFF. CDR3 nucleotide sequence: TGCGCCAGCAGCCCTGTGTCTGCAAAAGGGACCGGGGAGCTGTTTTTT.

With regard to this clonotype: This likely came from a read error, as a far larger clone is one base away. V is TRBV6-2 or TRBV6-3 and J is TRBJ2-7; TRBD2 agrees at 7 bases. V lost 7 bases and J lost 5; bases outside the gene matches: 8. The V gene's germline CDR1 is MNHEY and CDR2 SVGEGT. CDR3 size: 13 residues. CDR3 sequence: CASIPGGRDEQYF. Written as DNA, the CDR3 is TGTGCCAGCATCCCGGGGGGTCGGGACGAGCAGTACTTC.